The clone carrying this T cell receptor beta chain was counted ten times or more. Its specificity is not known. This sample is drawn from a study of neurological immune-mediated disorders. General study points: Expanded clones shared no CDR3 amino acid sequences across subjects, suggesting private repertoires in all groups.

With 4 bases clipped from V and 6 bases from J, the junction kept 8 bases outside the gene matches. The CDR3 sequence is 15 residues long. Germline V gene lookup returns CDR1 SGDLS and CDR2 YYNGEE. Each TCR transcript was tagged with a 10-nucleotide random UMI during 5'RACE. Whenever a sequencing run was performed, it yielded over 190 million TCR-beta sequences from 15-18 subjects. MiXCR was run by TCRdb on the 5' RACE reads, yielding one entry per CDR3 protein. The repertoire holds around 78,000 distinct CDR3 sequences, with about a sixth as singletons. Specimen: PBMCs. The source is a woman aged 40 to 50 in good health. The gene calls are TRBV9 and TRBJ2-1; 9 bases fit TRBD1. DNA of the CDR3: TGTGCCAGCAGCCGACAGGGGGGGGAGGTCAATGAGCAGTTCTTC. This translates into CASSRQGGEVNEQFF.